One sample yielded the 17 T cell receptor beta chains listed below, sequenced in a study of naive and memory T cell subsets. Both TRBC1 and TRBC2 were covered by a beta constant-region primer of two equimolar oligonucleotides. Nested alpha and beta constant-region primers with the SP2 primer drove four PCR rounds on ligated cDNA. TCRdb re-analysed the UMI-ligation and nested PCR reads in MiXCR, keeping a single row per CDR3 protein. The table records tens of thousands of distinct CDR3 sequences, approximately 10% of them present only once. What was sequenced was central memory CD8+ T cells from blood. All receptors come from a human donor in good health.

This clonotype was counted a few times. The V and J genes are TRBV28 and TRBJ2-1; TRBD2 agrees at 9 bases. The CDR3 spans 18 residues. Trimming at V came to 5 bases and at J to 6 bases, leaving 17 bases not matched to a gene. CDR1 is MDHEN, CDR2 SYDVKM, per germline. CDR3 nucleotides: TGTGCCAGCAGTCAATGGGCTAGCGGGGAGATCCTGAGCAATGAGCAGTTCTTC. As protein: CASSQWASGEILSNEQFF. Complete variable domain (other parts from reference TRBV28 and TRBJ2-1): DVKVTQSSRYLVKRTGEKVFLECVQDMDHENMFWYRQDPGLGLRLIYFSYDVKMKEKGDIPEGYSVSREKKERFSLILESASTNQTSMYLCASSQWASGEILSNEQFFGPGTRLTVL.

There are many counts of this clonotype. CDR3 in amino acids: CASSAGGGDEQFF. Written as DNA, the CDR3 is TGTGCCAGCAGCGCTGGGGGGGGAGATGAGCAGTTCTTC. The chain is built from TRBV9 and TRBJ2-1, with 7 bases identical to TRBD2. Germline CDR1 reads SGDLS; CDR2 reads YYNGEE. With V trimmed by 3 bases and J by 8 bases, 5 bases remained unmatched. This CDR3 region has 13 residues.

This clonotype was detected only a few times. The V call is TRBV25-1, the J call TRBJ2-7; TRBD1 or TRBD2 may be the D gene (5 bases each). This CDR3 spans 21 amino acids. The germline V gene has CDR1 MGHDK and CDR2 SYGVNS. V shed 6 bases and J shed 0 bases, with 33 bases lying between them. CDR3 protein: CASSSWGPMGQGIRDSYEQYF. DNA of the CDR3: TGTGCCAGCAGCTCATGGGGCCCAATGGGGCAGGGTATTCGGGACTCCTACGAGCAGTACTTC.

This clonotype was seen many times. The V and J genes are TRBV28 and TRBJ1-2, with D hard to call. This CDR3 comprises 14 residues. The germline V gene has CDR1 MDHEN and CDR2 SYDVKM. Deletions cut 5 bases from V and 4 bases from J, with 14 bases between. CDR3 DNA: TGTGCCAGCAGTGGAACTATGATCCCCTATGGCTACACCTTC. Protein: CASSGTMIPYGYTF.

V and J are TRBV6-1 and TRBJ2-6; D not resolved. CDR1 is MNHNS and CDR2 is SASEGT in the germline V gene. V lost 0 bases, J lost 0 bases, and 3 bases lay in between. The CDR3 runs to 15 residues. CDR3 DNA sequence: TGTGCCAGCAGTGAAGCGCACTCTGGGGCCAACGTCCTGACTTTC. Residues: CASSEAHSGANVLTF.

This clonotype was recorded many times. The gene calls are TRBV27 and TRBJ2-7; 13 bases agree with TRBD2. CDR1 is MNHEY and CDR2 is SMNVEV in the germline V gene (reference sequence). Losses at the gene ends were 4 bases for V and 4 bases for J; bases not matched to a gene: 4. This CDR3 has 15 amino acids. CDR3 DNA: TGTGCCAGCAGTTCCGGACTAGCGGGAGTGTACGAGCAGTACTTC. Its protein is CASSSGLAGVYEQYF.

The chain couples TRBV6-6 to TRBJ2-2; possible D gene TRBD1, 6 bases. V lost 6 bases and J 3 bases, leaving 8 bases between the germline ends. Germline CDR1 is MNHNY and CDR2 is SVGAGI (reference sequence). This CDR3 has 13 amino acids. CDR3 protein: CASSRGYTGELFF. The CDR3 region has the DNA TGTGCCAGCAGCAGGGGTTACACCGGGGAGCTGTTTTTT.

This clonotype was detected a few times. This rearrangement joins TRBV14 to TRBJ2-2, with no clear D. The CDR3 totals 15 residues. V dropped 8 bases and J dropped 3 bases, with 16 bases sitting between them. In germline, CDR1 is SGHDN, CDR2 FVKESK. The DNA for the CDR3 is TGTGCCAGCCCAAAACCGGGTTGTGACACCGGGGAGCTGTTTTTT. Amino acid sequence: CASPKPGCDTGELFF.

This clonotype was seen more than once but under ten times. The chain carries TRBV7-2 and TRBJ2-5, with unresolved D. Trimming removed 6 bases at V and 4 bases at J, with 15 bases between. Per the germline V gene, CDR1 is SGHTA and CDR2 is FQGNSA. This CDR3 is 14 amino acids long. CDR3 amino acids: CASSIWTGRETQYF. The CDR3 bases are TGTGCCAGCAGTATTTGGACCGGGCGAGAGACCCAGTACTTC.

This clonotype was observed a handful of times. The V call is TRBV5-1, the J call TRBJ2-1, with 10 positions matching TRBD2. The CDR3 has 16 residues. J gave up 7 bases and V 0 bases, and 7 bases lay outside the gene matches. Germline V lookup: CDR1 SGHRS, CDR2 YFSETQ. The CDR3: CASSLEAAGGWNEQFF. CDR3 nucleotides: TGCGCCAGCAGCTTGGAGGCAGCGGGAGGGTGGAATGAGCAGTTCTTC.

This clonotype was seen many times. DNA for the CDR3: TGTGCCAGCAGCTTACGGCGGGAGGGCCTACCGTTCTTC. Its translation: CASSLRREGLPFF. This chain connects TRBV13 to TRBJ2-1; TRBD2 matches 9 bases. Germline CDR1 is PRHDT and CDR2 is FYEKMQ (reference sequence). The CDR3 consists of 13 residues. The J segment lost 15 bases and the V segment lost 2 bases, leaving 8 bases of the junction unmatched.

This clonotype was found many times. The CDR3 coding sequence is TGTGCCTGGAGTCAACAGGGGGCGAATTCCAATCAGCCCCAGCATTTT. Its protein is CAWSQQGANSNQPQHF. V is TRBV30 and J is TRBJ1-5; 9 bases are a match to TRBD1. Germline values: CDR1 GTSNPN, CDR2 SVGIG (reference sequence). V lost 2 bases, J lost 3 bases, and 8 bases stayed unmatched. The CDR3 is 16 amino acids.

The chain couples TRBV6-2 or TRBV6-3 to TRBJ2-3; a possible D gene is TRBD2 (5 bases). With 11 bases removed from V and 5 bases from J, the gap between germline ends came to 14 bases. The germline CDR1 and CDR2 sequences are MNHEY and SVGEGT. The CDR3 is made up of 12 amino acids. Here the CDR3 DNA reads TGTGCCGCCTCGTGGGGAGAAGATACGCAGTATTTT. Its protein is CAASWGEDTQYF.

V gene TRBV7-6 combines with J gene TRBJ2-5; the D gene is possibly TRBD2 (7 bases). Trimming left V 4 bases short and J 2 bases short, with 11 bases between. The CDR3 is made up of 14 amino acids. The germline gives CDR1 SGHVS, CDR2 FNYEAQ. This CDR3 is CASSWGGGQETQYF. In DNA form, the CDR3 reads TGTGCCAGCAGCTGGGGGGGCGGGCAAGAGACCCAGTACTTC.

J is TRBJ1-6 and V is TRBV9, with D tentatively TRBD1 (5 bases). Deletions cut 4 bases from V and 10 bases from J, with 18 bases between. CDR3 length: 15 amino acids. The V gene's germline CDR1 is SGDLS and CDR2 YYNGEE. The CDR3, as DNA: TGTGCCAGCAGCCCCCGGGCAGGGAGGAGCTCACCCCTCCACTTT. Its translation is CASSPRAGRSSPLHF.

The sample holds one count of this clonotype. This chain joins TRBV6-6 and TRBJ2-1; TRBD2 agrees at 7 bases. The CDR3 runs to 14 residues. Germline V lookup: CDR1 MNHNY, CDR2 SVGAGI (reference sequence). After removal of 4 bases from V and 12 bases from J, the junction contained 12 bases not matched to a gene. CDR3 in amino acids: CASSSSGEVDGQFF. CDR3 nucleotide sequence: TGTGCCAGCAGTTCTAGCGGAGAGGTGGATGGGCAGTTCTTC.

J is TRBJ1-1 and V is TRBV2; D not certain. V gave up 5 bases and J gave up 1 base, with 11 bases separating them. Germline CDR1 and CDR2: SNHLY and FYNNEI. This CDR3 is 14 amino acids long. CDR3 sequence reads: CASSPLHTNTEAFF. CDR3 coding DNA: TGTGCCAGCAGTCCCCTACACACGAACACTGAAGCTTTCTTT.